Listed here are 26 T cell receptor beta chains from one sample, sequenced in a study of T cell repertoires in cytomegalovirus infection. These receptors' antigens are unknown. TCRdb reanalysed the reads using MiXCR and keeps one entry per CDR3 protein. Counted here are 80,000 or so distinct CDR3 sequences, roughly 25% occurring once; the ten biggest clones make up 50%. This specimen was CD8+ T cells from cultured PBMCs, taken from culture after CMV antigen stimulation. The receptors come from a human donor in good health (CMV status not recorded). Some clones in this sample may be carry-over from other donors' samples.

This clonotype was found many times. The gene calls are TRBV12-3 or TRBV12-4 and TRBJ1-2, with D uncertain. V lost 4 bases and J 5 bases, leaving 11 bases between the germline ends. The CDR3 contains 13 residues. For the CDR3, the DNA is TGTGCCAGCAGTTCCCAGGCCTATTATGGCTACACCTTC. This translates into CASSSQAYYGYTF.

V gene TRBV20-1 combines with J gene TRBJ1-2; D is ambiguous. The CDR3 is 11 amino acids. Trimming cost V 4 bases and J 6 bases, with 9 bases left between them. CDR1 and CDR2 from the germline V gene are DFQATT and SNEGSKA (reference sequence). Here the CDR3 reads CSAITGNGYTF. Here the CDR3 DNA reads TGCAGTGCTATTACCGGGAATGGCTACACCTTC.

This clonotype was seen more than once but under ten times. The chain couples TRBV15 to TRBJ2-3; D might be TRBD2 (6 bases). The germline V gene has CDR1 LNHNV and CDR2 YYDKDF (reference sequence). Trimming removed 3 bases from V and 5 bases from J, with 18 bases in between. The CDR3 covers 16 residues. The CDR3 is CATSSHRGDSKDTQYF. CDR3 nucleotides: TGTGCCACCAGCAGCCACAGAGGGGACTCCAAAGATACGCAGTATTTT.

V is TRBV5-1 and J is TRBJ1-5; TRBD1 is a possible D gene (6 bases). Trimming cost V 0 bases and J 6 bases, with 13 bases left between them. The length of the CDR3 is 15 residues. Germline values: CDR1 SGHRS, CDR2 YFSETQ. This CDR3 is CASSLAGVVGQPQHF. CDR3 nucleotide sequence: TGCGCCAGCAGCTTGGCAGGGGTAGTGGGTCAGCCCCAGCATTTT.

Remarks on this clonotype: This sequence may be a read error, since a much larger clone differs from it by one base. This chain connects TRBV7-4 to TRBJ2-5, with a possible D match to TRBD1 (5 bases). The V end was cut by 5 bases, the J end by 3 bases, with 10 bases between. The germline V gene encodes CDR1 SGHVT and CDR2 SQSDAQ. This CDR3 is built from 13 residues. DNA for the CDR3: TGTGCCAGCAGCCTGACAGAGGAAGAGACCCAGTACTTC. Translating gives CASSLTEEETQYF.

This clonotype was seen at least ten times. This chain links TRBV28 with TRBJ2-5; no clear D gene. CDR1 and CDR2 from the germline V gene are MDHEN and SYDVKM. The CDR3 is 11 amino acids. Trimming took off 3 bases at V and 1 base at J, with 0 bases between the two ends. This chain's CDR3 is CASSFQETQYF. The CDR3 nucleotides are TGTGCCAGCAGTTTCCAAGAGACCCAGTACTTC.

This clonotype has at least ten counts. The chain is built from TRBV7-2 and TRBJ2-7; 9 bases map to TRBD1. The CDR3 spans 16 residues. J gave up 4 bases and V 4 bases, and 11 bases lay outside the gene matches. CDR1 is SGHTA and CDR2 is FQGNSA in the germline V gene. CDR3 protein: CASSSIHMGQGYEQYF. In DNA form, the CDR3 reads TGTGCCAGCAGCTCGATACATATGGGACAGGGATACGAGCAGTACTTC.

This clonotype was seen a few times. The CDR3 sequence is CSVEVTADSDYGYTF. CDR3 DNA: TGCAGCGTTGAAGTAACAGCAGACTCGGACTATGGCTACACCTTC. This chain uses TRBV29-1 with TRBJ1-2; D gene ambiguous. V was pared by 1 base and J by 3 bases, with 15 bases between. Germline assignment: CDR1 SQVTM and CDR2 ANQGSEA. The CDR3 is 15 residues long. Using reference TRBV29-1 and TRBJ1-2 for the parts outside the CDR3, the full variable domain is SAVISQKPSRDICQRGTSLTIQCQVDSQVTMMFWYRQQPGQSLTLIATANQGSEATYESGFVIDKFPISRPNLTFSTLTVSNMSPEDSSIYLCSVEVTADSDYGYTFGSGTRLTVV.

Remarks on this clonotype: This may be a read error: a much more frequent sequence differs by one nucleotide. This chain uses TRBV6-2 or TRBV6-3 with TRBJ1-1, with D unresolved. CDR3 length equals 15 residues. CDR1 is MNHEY and CDR2 is SVGEGT in the germline V gene. Trimming cost V 4 bases and J 10 bases, with 22 bases left between them. CDR3 amino acids: CASSLPRETYRVAFF. Written as DNA, the CDR3 is TGTGCCAGCAGTTTGCCCCGGGAAACCTACAGAGTAGCTTTCTTT.

This clonotype was recorded many times. The chain is built from TRBV4-3 and TRBJ2-7; D might be TRBD1 (7 bases). Germline CDR1 is LGHNA and CDR2 is YSLEER. The CDR3 sequence is 16 residues long. Deletions cut 0 bases from V and 4 bases from J, with 16 bases between. The CDR3 DNA is TGCGCCAGCAGCCAAGAGGGGGGTGACAGGGCATACGAGCAGTACTTC. This codes for CASSQEGGDRAYEQYF.

This clonotype has a count of ten or more. This rearrangement joins TRBV6-6 to TRBJ1-1, with TRBD1 identical over 7 bases. The V gene's germline CDR1 is MNHNY and CDR2 SVGAGI (reference sequence). The CDR3 is 13 residues long. Unmatched junction bases numbered 9, after V lost 7 bases and J lost 7 bases. CDR3 sequence (DNA): TGTGCCAGCACCATACCGGGACAGTTTGAAGCTTTCTTT. Protein: CASTIPGQFEAFF.

This clonotype has a single count. One end of the junction does not line up with germline, which may come from a read error. The gene calls are TRBV7-6 and TRBJ2-2, with 7 bases lining up with TRBD2. CDR3 length equals 16 residues. CDR1 SGHVS and CDR2 FNYEAQ come from the germline V gene. CDR3 sequence (DNA): TGTGCCAGCAGCTCAGCCCTAGCGGCGAACATCGGGGAGCTGTTTTTT. Amino acids: CASSSALAANIGELFF.

This clonotype was found a few times. This chain links TRBV20-1 with TRBJ1-5; no reliable D call. CDR1 and CDR2 (germline): DFQATT, SNEGSKA (reference sequence). CDR3 length: 14 amino acids. Trimming removed 3 bases at V and 1 base at J, with 10 bases between. The CDR3 loop reads CSASEGWSNQPQHF. As DNA, the CDR3 is TGCAGTGCTAGCGAGGGTTGGAGCAATCAGCCCCAGCATTTT.

The chain employs TRBV6-1 and TRBJ2-3; 10 nucleotides agree with TRBD2. The CDR3 runs to 15 residues. Trimming removed 5 bases from V and 5 bases from J; junction bases left unmatched: 7. The germline V gene encodes CDR1 MNHNS and CDR2 SASEGT. DNA for the CDR3: TGTGCCAGCAGTCCCGTTCGGACTAGCGGAGATACGCAGTATTTT. This gives the protein CASSPVRTSGDTQYF.

On this clonotype: A much bigger clone sits one base away, suggesting this may be a read error. The CDR3: CASSLDGTYTVGQYF. For the CDR3, the DNA is TGTGCCAGCAGCTTAGACGGGACATATACCGTCGGGCAGTACTTC. V gene TRBV5-6 combines with J gene TRBJ2-5; TRBD1 might be the D (6 bases). CDR1 and CDR2 (germline): SGHDT, YYEEEE. This CDR3 is 15 amino acids long. V was trimmed by 2 bases and J by 11 bases, leaving 22 bases between them. Full variable domain (rest looked up from reference TRBV5-6 and TRBJ2-5): DAGVTQSPTHLIKTRGQQVTLRCSPKSGHDTVSWYQQALGQGPQFIFQYYEEEERQRGNFPDRFSGHQFPNYSSELNVNALLLGDSALYLCASSLDGTYTVGQYFGPGTRLLVL.

This sequence joins TRBV28 and TRBJ2-2, with D possibly TRBD1 on 7 matching bases. The V gene's germline CDR1 is MDHEN and CDR2 SYDVKM. Trimming shortened V by 6 bases and J by 0 bases, and 11 bases separated the two germline ends. There are 15 residues in the CDR3. CDR3 sequence: CASRDRTTNTGELFF. DNA of the CDR3: TGTGCCAGCAGGGACAGGACTACGAACACCGGGGAGCTGTTTTTT.

The rearrangement uses TRBV7-9 and TRBJ2-7, with D possibly TRBD1 on 6 matching bases. Germline assignment: CDR1 SEHNR and CDR2 FQNEAQ (reference sequence). The V gene lost 1 base and the J gene lost 6 bases, with 13 bases spanning the gap. CDR3 size: 14 residues. The CDR3 is CASSLVGQGTEQYF. The DNA for the CDR3 is TGTGCCAGCAGCTTAGTGGGGCAGGGGACCGAGCAGTACTTC.

On this clonotype itself: Possible read error: a much larger clone is one base away. The rearrangement uses TRBV4-3 and TRBJ2-1, with D possibly TRBD2 on 5 matching bases. The CDR3 loop spans 14 amino acids. Germline V gives CDR1 LGHNA, CDR2 YSLEER. The germline V and J ends were trimmed by 0 bases and 9 bases, with 12 bases remaining between them. The CDR3 nucleotides are TGCGCCAGCAGCCAAGATGCGAGGGAGTCTGAGCAGTTCTTC. Encoded protein: CASSQDARESEQFF.

In its sample, this clonotype was seen many times. The chain links TRBV28 to TRBJ1-1, with 9 bases identical to TRBD1. The germline gives CDR1 MDHEN, CDR2 SYDVKM. Unmatched junction bases numbered 9, after V lost 6 bases and J lost 7 bases. The CDR3 sequence is 14 residues long. In nucleotides, the CDR3 is TGTGCCAGCAGGAGAGACGGACAGGGGATTGAAGCTTTCTTT. The encoded protein is CASRRDGQGIEAFF.

This clonotype was counted a few times. The chain links TRBV11-2 to TRBJ2-2; D possibly corresponds to TRBD2 (5 bases). Trimming cost V 5 bases and J 7 bases, with 14 bases left between them. Germline CDR1 SGHAT, CDR2 FQNNGV. The CDR3 contains 14 residues. CDR3 protein: CASSLVQAGGELFF. CDR3 in DNA: TGTGCCAGCAGCCTCGTGCAGGCGGGCGGGGAGCTGTTTTTT.

This clonotype was observed at least ten times. V usage is TRBV7-2 and J usage is TRBJ1-2, with 11 bases lining up with TRBD1. CDR1 is SGHTA and CDR2 is FQGNSA in the germline V gene. The CDR3 spans 15 residues. V was pared by 3 bases and J by 4 bases, with 4 bases of the junction left unmatched. The CDR3 DNA sequence: TGTGCCAGCAGCTTTGGACAGGGGGCTAGCTATGGCTACACCTTC. Encoded protein: CASSFGQGASYGYTF.

This clonotype has a count of ten or more. The V gene is TRBV20-1, the J gene TRBJ1-5; D gene uncertain. The germline CDR1 and CDR2 sequences are DFQATT and SNEGSKA (reference sequence). V lost 4 bases, J lost 3 bases, and 28 bases lay in between. This CDR3 contains 19 residues. The CDR3 coding sequence is TGCAGTGCTACCACCGAACTAACAGATACACCTTCTTCCAATCAGCCCCAGCATTTT. Its translation: CSATTELTDTPSSNQPQHF.

The chain has TRBV7-9 and TRBJ1-2; 12 bases align to TRBD1. The germline V gene encodes CDR1 SEHNR and CDR2 FQNEAQ (reference sequence). The V and J ends lost 6 bases and 6 bases, in that order; junction bases with no gene match: 5. The CDR3 runs 14 residues. In nucleotides, the CDR3 is TGTGCCAGCAGAAAAGGGACAGGGGGCGATGGCTACACCTTC. Protein: CASRKGTGGDGYTF.

This clonotype was seen ten or more times. V usage is TRBV27 and J usage is TRBJ2-7, with D tentatively TRBD1 (6 bases). Trimming removed 6 bases at V and 0 bases at J, with 9 bases between. The CDR3 sequence is 13 residues long. The germline V gene has CDR1 MNHEY and CDR2 SMNVEV (reference sequence). The CDR3 sequence: CASSRTASYEQYF. The CDR3 DNA sequence: TGTGCCAGCAGCCGGACAGCCTCCTACGAGCAGTACTTC.

This chain links TRBV27 with TRBJ1-5; possible D gene TRBD1, 5 bases. Germline CDR1 reads MNHEY; CDR2 reads SMNVEV (reference sequence). Trimming shortened V by 8 bases and J by 4 bases, and 9 bases separated the two germline ends. The CDR3 runs to 12 residues. The CDR3 region is CASGRGNQPQHF. CDR3 nucleotides: TGTGCCAGCGGGCGGGGGAATCAGCCCCAGCATTTT.

This chain links TRBV7-4 with TRBJ2-7, with TRBD1 as a possible D gene (5 bases). Trimming took off 5 bases at V and 6 bases at J, with 17 bases between the two ends. The V gene's germline CDR1 is SGHVT and CDR2 SQSDAQ. The CDR3 consists of 14 residues. The chain's CDR3 is CASSRQSSPIEQYF. The CDR3 DNA reads as TGTGCCAGCAGCCGACAGTCATCGCCCATCGAGCAGTACTTC.